This entry lists 8 T cell receptor beta chains sequenced from one sample in a study of cytomegalovirus exposure and HLA in healthy donors. Primers for the PCR totalled 60 Vbeta and 13 Jbeta. Generated by immunoSEQ multiplex PCR, the TCRdb table keeps only in-frame clones and is missing some. In the table there are roughly 230,000 clones, approximately 91% of which are singletons. The sample consisted of PBMCs. Receptors originate from a girl aged 2-10 years in good health and CMV-seronegative.

The V gene is TRBV11-2, the J gene TRBJ1-2; D possibly corresponds to TRBD1 (6 bases). Trimming removed 2 bases at V and 6 bases at J, with 25 bases between. The CDR3 consists of 18 residues. CDR1 and CDR2 from the germline V gene are SGHAT and FQNNGV. The CDR3: CASSLYSSSRGGKDGYTF. The CDR3 DNA is TGTGCCAGCAGCTTATACAGCTCCTCCAGGGGTGGCAAGGATGGCTACACCTTC.

This rearrangement joins TRBV6-1 to TRBJ2-5; D gene ambiguous. Germline CDR1 is MNHNS and CDR2 is SASEGT. Between the trimmed V and J ends, which lost 5 bases and 4 bases, there was a span of 8 bases. The CDR3 extends over 12 amino acids. In DNA, the CDR3 is TGTGCCAGCAGTATTGTCCTAGAGACCCAGTACTTC. It yields the protein CASSIVLETQYF.

The chain joins TRBV7-6 to TRBJ2-7; 10 bases align to TRBD2. Germline V gene sequence: CDR1 SGHVS, CDR2 FNYEAQ. J lost 5 bases, V lost 5 bases, and 6 bases had no gene match. The CDR3 covers 14 residues. The CDR3: CASSTLAGADEQYF. CDR3 nucleotides: TGTGCCAGCAGCACGCTAGCGGGAGCCGACGAGCAGTACTTC. The whole variable domain, remainder taken from reference TRBV7-6 and TRBJ2-7, is GAGVSQSPRYKVTKRGQDVALRCDPISGHVSLYWYRQALGQGPEFLTYFNYEAQQDKSGLPNDRFSAERPEGSISTLTIQRTEQRDSAMYRCASSTLAGADEQYFGPGTRLTVT.

This clone was seen a single time. The J gene is TRBJ2-5, the V gene TRBV27; the match to TRBD1 covers 11 bases. Matching the DNA end better, TRBJ2-7 makes the J call doubtful. Germline CDR1 MNHEY, CDR2 SMNVEV (reference sequence). The CDR3 covers 15 residues. Here the CDR3 reads CASSQGTGGRYEQYF. The CDR3 DNA reads as TGTGCCAGCAGTCAAGGGACAGGGGGTCGCTACGAGCAGTACTTC.

J is TRBJ1-2 and V is TRBV6-5; D might be TRBD1 (6 bases). V lost 6 bases, J lost 12 bases, and 20 bases lay in between. Germline-derived CDR1 and CDR2 are MNHEY and SVGAGI. The CDR3 loop spans 13 amino acids. The CDR3 nucleotides are TGTGCCAGCAGCGCCGGGACACCACCCCCTCACACCTTC. Its protein is CASSAGTPPPHTF.

The chain employs TRBV6-1 and TRBJ1-1; 11 bases align to TRBD1. Germline V gene sequence: CDR1 MNHNS, CDR2 SASEGT. This CDR3 is built from 13 residues. Trimming cost V 6 bases and J 8 bases; bases outside gene matches: 5. CDR3 coding DNA: TGTGCCAGCAGGGACAGGGGGCGAGGGGAAGCTTTCTTT. This codes for CASRDRGRGEAFF.

The rearrangement uses TRBV9 and TRBJ2-7; 9 bases map to TRBD1. This CDR3 spans 15 amino acids. In germline, CDR1 is SGDLS, CDR2 YYNGEE. With V trimmed by 2 bases and J by 4 bases, 7 bases remained unmatched. The CDR3 DNA follows: TGTGCCAGCAGCGTCTCCCCGGGACAGGGTTACGAGCAGTACTTC. This codes for CASSVSPGQGYEQYF.

The rearrangement joins TRBV11-2 to TRBJ1-2; D is unclear. Looked up from germline, CDR1 is SGHAT and CDR2 is FQNNGV. There are 11 residues in the CDR3. V lost 4 bases and J lost 13, with 13 bases in between. The CDR3 DNA follows: TGTGCCAGCAGCTCAGGTGGAGGGTTCACCTTC. The encoded protein is CASSSGGGFTF.